A selection of T cell receptor beta chains follows, all from one sample in a study of cytomegalovirus exposure and HLA in healthy donors. Some clones are missing from TCRdb's copy, which holds only in-frame ones; the method was immunoSEQ multiplex PCR. The sample lists 150,000 to 200,000 clones, 65% to 80% seen once, with roughly 7% in the top ten. Specimen: PBMCs. The receptors here all came from a woman between 40 and 55 years old in good health and CMV-seropositive. CDR3s include the opening cysteine and the closing phenylalanine or tryptophan. The order of the fields is D gene, J gene, V gene, clone size, CDR3 DNA, CDR3 protein. The D gene is left open where the match is weak. Only some rows state a clone size, as once, few, many or a class for expanded clones.

TRBD1,TRBJ2-5,TRBV19,-,TGTGCCAGTAGTACTCCCGGGACAGGGCAAGAGACCCAGTACTTC,CASSTPGTGQETQYF
TRBD1,TRBJ2-3,TRBV7-8,-,TGTGCCAGCAGCCCAAGAGACAGGGTATTTGATACGCAGTATTTT,CASSPRDRVFDTQYF
TRBD2,TRBJ2-1,TRBV30,once,TGTGCCTGGACTCGGACTAGCGGGGGGTACAATGAGCAGTTCTTC,CAWTRTSGGYNEQFF
TRBD1,TRBJ1-1,TRBV18,-,TGTGCCAGCTCATTAGGGACAGAGAACACTGAAGCTTTCTTT,CASSLGTENTEAFF
-,TRBJ1-6,TRBV21-1,-,TGTGCCAGCAGCAAAACCTCCGGACAGCATTCACCCCTCCACTTT,CASSKTSGQHSPLHF
TRBD2,TRBJ2-1,TRBV6-5,-,TGTGCCAGCAGTCTAGGACTAGCGTCCTACAATGAGCAGTTCTTC,CASSLGLASYNEQFF
-,TRBJ2-2,TRBV7-3,-,TGTGCCAGCAGCTTAGGGCGGGGTGGCACCGGGGAGCTGTTTTTT,CASSLGRGGTGELFF
TRBD1,TRBJ2-7,TRBV25-1,-,TGTGCCAGCAGTGGCCCCCACGGGACAGTTAACTACGAGCAGTACTTC,CASSGPHGTVNYEQYF
TRBD1,TRBJ2-7,TRBV9,-,TGTGCCAGCAGCGTTCAGGGGGAAGACGAGCAGTACTTC,CASSVQGEDEQYF
TRBD2,TRBJ2-5,TRBV2,-,TGTGCCAGCAGTGCTGAGCGGGGGGGATCAGAGACCCAGTACTTC,CASSAERGGSETQYF
-,TRBJ1-2,TRBV4-3,-,TGCGCCAGCAGCCAAGATCGGTCATCCTTCCCTAACTATGGCTACACCTTC,CASSQDRSSFPNYGYTF
-,TRBJ1-1,TRBV18,-,TGTGCCAGCTCAGTACAGGGAGTGAACACTGAAGCTTTCTTT,CASSVQGVNTEAFF
TRBD1,TRBJ2-5,TRBV19,-,TGTGCCAGTAGTAGGCCAGGGGGAGCCCGTGTGGAGACCCAGTACTTC,CASSRPGGARVETQYF
-,TRBJ1-1,TRBV10-3,few,TGTGCCTCGGGGGGGGGCCTCACTGAAGCTTTCTTT,CASGGGLTEAFF
-,TRBJ1-3,TRBV13,few,TGTGCCAGCAGCTTACGGTCGGGGGGCTCTGGAAACACCATATATTTT,CASSLRSGGSGNTIYF
-,TRBJ2-1,TRBV2,-,TGTGCCAGCAGTGAAATGGGCCAGTACAATGAGCAGTTCTTC,CASSEMGQYNEQFF
-,TRBJ1-1,TRBV5-1,-,TGCGCCAGCAGCTTGTCCGGCACTGAAGCTTTCTTT,CASSLSGTEAFF
-,TRBJ1-1,TRBV6-6,-,TGTGCCAGCAGGAATTCGGGGGTCAACACTGAAGCTTTCTTT,CASRNSGVNTEAFF
TRBD1,TRBJ2-7,TRBV5-1,-,TGCGCCAGCAGCTTGAGCATCGGGACAGGGGGATACGAGCAGTACTTC,CASSLSIGTGGYEQYF
TRBD1,TRBJ1-2,TRBV19,-,TGTGCCAGTACCAGAGGGGGCACCTATGGCTACACCTTC,CASTRGGTYGYTF
TRBD1,TRBJ1-6,TRBV5-1,-,TGCGCCAGCAGCTCCGACAGGGGCTCGAGTTCACCCCTCCACTTT,CASSSDRGSSSPLHF
-,TRBJ2-3,TRBV27,-,TGTGCCAGCATAAGGAAACCGGGTGGCACAGATACGCAGTATTTT,CASIRKPGGTDTQYF
TRBD1,TRBJ1-6,TRBV15,-,TGTGCCACCAGCAGAGATCGGGGGACAGGGAATTCACCCCTCCACTTT,CATSRDRGTGNSPLHF
-,TRBJ1-2,TRBV28,-,TGTGCCAGCTCTACAGGGCCCGGTGGCTACACCTTC,CASSTGPGGYTF
-,TRBJ2-3,TRBV27,-,TGTGCCAGCAAAAGGGCGGGGTCCACAGATACGCAGTATTTT,CASKRAGSTDTQYF
TRBD1,TRBJ2-2,TRBV5-4,few,TGTGCCATGCTAACGACAGGGGCCGGGGAGCTGTTTTTT,CAMLTTGAGELFF
-,TRBJ1-5,TRBV2,-,TGTGCCAGCAGTGAAGTGGCAGGGGTTCAGCCCCAGCATTTT,CASSEVAGVQPQHF
TRBD2,TRBJ2-2,TRBV7-2,-,TGTGCCAGCAGCTACGCCTACGCGGGGGGGAGAACCGGGGAGCTGTTTTTT,CASSYAYAGGRTGELFF
TRBD1,TRBJ1-1,TRBV5-6,few,TGTGCCAGCAGCTTGTTAGGACAGGGCCCCACTGAAGCTTTCTTT,CASSLLGQGPTEAFF
TRBD1,TRBJ1-2,TRBV5-1,-,TGCGCCAGCAGCTCGGAACAGGGGAACTATGGCTACACCTTC,CASSSEQGNYGYTF
TRBD1,TRBJ1-1,TRBV29-1,once,TGCAGCGTCCTAACGGACAGGGGCCGTACAGCTTTCTTT,CSVLTDRGRTAFF
-,TRBJ2-3,TRBV9,-,TGTGCCAGCAGCATGCAGGGTCCCCCCACAGATACGCAGTATTTT,CASSMQGPPTDTQYF
-,TRBJ2-1,TRBV7-2,once,TGTGCCAGCAGCTTAGGAGGGAGACGTTACAATGAGCAGTTCTTC,CASSLGGRRYNEQFF
TRBD1,TRBJ1-3,TRBV5-1,once,TGCGCCAGCAGCTTGGGACAGGGAACTGGAAACACCATATATTTT,CASSLGQGTGNTIYF
TRBD2,TRBJ2-1,TRBV4-2,-,TGTGCCAGCAGCCAAGAGGTCGAGCGGGGGGACAATGAGCAGTTCTTC,CASSQEVERGDNEQFF
-,TRBJ1-1,TRBV27,-,TGTGCCAGCAGTGCCGGAGAGGGGGCTGAAGCTTTCTTT,CASSAGEGAEAFF
TRBD2,TRBJ2-5,TRBV29-1,once,TGCAGCGTTGAACCGGGACTAGCGGGGGGAGAGACCCAGTACTTC,CSVEPGLAGGETQYF
-,TRBJ2-1,TRBV7-3,few,TGTGCCAGCAGCGCCTACCTTCGGGACTCCTACAATGAGCAGTTCTTC,CASSAYLRDSYNEQFF
-,TRBJ2-2,TRBV7-2,-,TGTGCCAGCAGCTTACCTCGGGCGGGGACCGGGGAGCTGTTTTTT,CASSLPRAGTGELFF
-,TRBJ1-1,TRBV7-9,-,TGTGCCAGCAGCTTAGTTGTCTTGGCGGAAGAAGCTTTCTTT,CASSLVVLAEEAFF
-,TRBJ2-2,TRBV2,-,TGTGCCAGCAATTTAAAGAGAGACACCGGGGAGCTGTTTTTT,CASNLKRDTGELFF
-,TRBJ1-5,TRBV10-3,once,TGTGCCATCAGTGTGTCAGGGGACAATCAGCCCCAGCATTTT,CAISVSGDNQPQHF
-,TRBJ2-3,TRBV5-1,-,TGCGCCAGCAGCTTGGGTGTGCTTGGGCCCACAGATACGCAGTATTTT,CASSLGVLGPTDTQYF
TRBD1,TRBJ2-3,TRBV28,-,TGTGCCAGCGGGACGACAGGGTTTATTACAGATACGCAGTATTTT,CASGTTGFITDTQYF
-,TRBJ1-4,TRBV19,once,TGTGCCAGTAGTATCCAGGGAGGGATCGAAAAACTGTTTTTT,CASSIQGGIEKLFF
-,TRBJ2-2,TRBV19,-,TGTGCCAGTAGGGCTGGGGAGCTGTTTTTT,CASRAGELFF
-,TRBJ1-1,TRBV18,-,TGTGCCAGCTCACCTCTCCAGCGTCTCAACACTGAAGCTTTCTTT,CASSPLQRLNTEAFF
-,TRBJ1-2,TRBV28,-,TGTGCCAGCAGTCGGCTGGGGCAGTACTATGGCTACACCTTC,CASSRLGQYYGYTF
-,TRBJ2-2,TRBV19,-,TGTGCCAGTAGTGCTTTTGCCAGTGGGACATCGTTTTTTTCCGGGGAGCTGTTTTTT,CASSAFASGTSFFSGELFF